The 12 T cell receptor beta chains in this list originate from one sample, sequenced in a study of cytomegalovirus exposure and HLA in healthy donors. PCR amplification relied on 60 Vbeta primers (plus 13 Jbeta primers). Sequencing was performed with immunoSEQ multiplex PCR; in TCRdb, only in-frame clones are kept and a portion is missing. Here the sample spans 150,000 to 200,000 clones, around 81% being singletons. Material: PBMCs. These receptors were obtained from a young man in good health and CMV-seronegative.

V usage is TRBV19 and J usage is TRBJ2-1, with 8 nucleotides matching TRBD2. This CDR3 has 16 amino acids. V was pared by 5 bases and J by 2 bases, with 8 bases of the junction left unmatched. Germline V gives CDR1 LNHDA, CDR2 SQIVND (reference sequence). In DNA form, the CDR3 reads TGTGCCAGTAGTCCGTACAACGGGGGGGCCTACAATGAGCAGTTCTTC. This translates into CASSPYNGGAYNEQFF.

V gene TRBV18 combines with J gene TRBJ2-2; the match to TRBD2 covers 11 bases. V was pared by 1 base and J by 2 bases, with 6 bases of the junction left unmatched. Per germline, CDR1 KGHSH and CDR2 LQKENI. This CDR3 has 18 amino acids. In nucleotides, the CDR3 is TGTGCCAGCTCACCACTCGTGACTAGCGGGATCAACACCGGGGAGCTGTTTTTT. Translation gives CASSPLVTSGINTGELFF.

The CDR3 sequence: CASSEALVRSGYEQYF. Written as DNA, the CDR3 is TGTGCCAGCAGTGAAGCGCTGGTCAGATCTGGCTACGAGCAGTACTTC. The rearrangement links TRBV6-1 to TRBJ2-7; no definite D call. CDR1 and CDR2 (germline): MNHNS, SASEGT. The CDR3 covers 16 residues. Trimming removed 0 bases from V and 3 bases from J, with 15 bases in between.

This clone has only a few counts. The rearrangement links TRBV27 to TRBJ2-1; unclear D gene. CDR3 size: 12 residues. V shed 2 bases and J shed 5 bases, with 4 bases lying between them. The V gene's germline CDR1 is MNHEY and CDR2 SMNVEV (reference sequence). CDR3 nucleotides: TGTGCCAGCAGTTTAGTTAACAATGAGCAGTTCTTC. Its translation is CASSLVNNEQFF.

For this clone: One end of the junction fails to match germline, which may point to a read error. This CDR3 reads CSSSPPSAGGYEQYF. CDR3 DNA sequence: TGTTCCAGCAGCCCCCCCTCAGCGGGAGGATACGAGCAGTACTTC. This chain links TRBV7-9 with TRBJ2-7; 9 bases line up with TRBD2. The CDR3 has 15 amino acids. Germline V gene sequence: CDR1 SEHNR, CDR2 FQNEAQ (reference sequence).

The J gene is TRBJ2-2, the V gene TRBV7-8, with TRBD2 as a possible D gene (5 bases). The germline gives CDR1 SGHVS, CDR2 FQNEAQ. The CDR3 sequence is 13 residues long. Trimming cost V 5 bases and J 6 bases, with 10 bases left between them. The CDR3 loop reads CASSRAAAGELFF. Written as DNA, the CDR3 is TGTGCCAGCAGCCGAGCGGCGGCCGGGGAGCTGTTTTTT.

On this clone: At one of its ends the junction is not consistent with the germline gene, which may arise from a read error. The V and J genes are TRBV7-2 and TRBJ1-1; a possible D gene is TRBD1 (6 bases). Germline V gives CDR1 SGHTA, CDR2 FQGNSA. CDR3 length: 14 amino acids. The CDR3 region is CASSQGRGNPEAFF. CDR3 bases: TGTGCCAGCAGCCAGGGTAGGGGGAACCCTGAAGCTTTCTTT.

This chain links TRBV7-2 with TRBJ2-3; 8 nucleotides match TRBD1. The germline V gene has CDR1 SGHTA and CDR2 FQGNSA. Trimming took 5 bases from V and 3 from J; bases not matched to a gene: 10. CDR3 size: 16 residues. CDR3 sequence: CASSAGGAFVTDTQYF. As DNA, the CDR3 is TGTGCCAGCAGCGCAGGGGGCGCGTTCGTTACAGATACGCAGTATTTT.

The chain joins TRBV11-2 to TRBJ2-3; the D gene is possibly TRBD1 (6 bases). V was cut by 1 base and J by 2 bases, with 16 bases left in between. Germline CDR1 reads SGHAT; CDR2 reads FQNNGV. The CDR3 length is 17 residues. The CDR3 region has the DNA TGTGCCAGCAGCTTAGTTTTTGGGACACTTAACACAGATACGCAGTATTTT. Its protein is CASSLVFGTLNTDTQYF.

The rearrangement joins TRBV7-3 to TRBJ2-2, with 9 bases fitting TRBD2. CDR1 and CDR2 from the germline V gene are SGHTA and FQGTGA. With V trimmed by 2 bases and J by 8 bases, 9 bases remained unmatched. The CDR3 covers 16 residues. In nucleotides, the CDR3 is TGTGCCAGCAGCTTAGCGGGACTAGCAGAAGCGGGGGAGCTGTTTTTT. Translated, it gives CASSLAGLAEAGELFF. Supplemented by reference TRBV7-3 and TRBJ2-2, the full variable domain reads GAGVSQTPSNKVTEKGKYVELRCDPISGHTALYWYRQSLGQGPEFLIYFQGTGAADDSGLPNDRFFAVRPEGSVSTLKIQRTERGDSAVYLCASSLAGLAEAGELFFGEGSRLTVL.

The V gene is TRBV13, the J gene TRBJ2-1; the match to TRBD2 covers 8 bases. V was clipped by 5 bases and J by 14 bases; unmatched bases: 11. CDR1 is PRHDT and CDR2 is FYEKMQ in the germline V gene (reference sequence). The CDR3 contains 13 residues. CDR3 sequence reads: CASSPLGGEAKFF. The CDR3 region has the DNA TGTGCCAGCAGCCCCCTCGGGGGGGAGGCCAAGTTCTTC.

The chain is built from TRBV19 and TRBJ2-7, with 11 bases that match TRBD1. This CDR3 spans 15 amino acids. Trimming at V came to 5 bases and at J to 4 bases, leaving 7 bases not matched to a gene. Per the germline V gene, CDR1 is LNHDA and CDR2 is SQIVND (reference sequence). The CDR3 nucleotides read TGTGCCAGTAGTGGCCTCCGGGACAGGGGGTACGAGCAGTACTTC. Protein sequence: CASSGLRDRGYEQYF.